This note documents a single TCR beta chain sequence. Its target is not known. Six replicates per PBMC sample, mostly from roughly 450 ng of genomic DNA. Some clones are missing from TCRdb's copy, which holds only in-frame ones; the method was immunoSEQ multiplex PCR. This sample has over 8,000 clones, with around 75% found just once. The data belong to a study of neoadjuvant anti-PD-1 for oral cavity cancer. Study-wide points: Only three patients per response group were TCR-analyzed; validation needed.

The time point is: after neoadjuvant nivolumab, at surgical resection. Cohort: HPV-negative, locally advanced oral cavity squamous cell carcinoma patients. Between the trimmed V and J ends, which lost 8 bases and 4 bases, there was a span of 8 bases. Germline CDR1 reads SEHNR; CDR2 reads FQNEAQ (reference sequence). This CDR3 has 11 residues. This sequence joins TRBV7-9 and TRBJ1-1; D is unresolved. The specimen comprised PBMCs, sampled after nivolumab (anti-PD-1) treatment. The TCR comes from a person aged 40 to 85 with oral cavity squamous cell carcinoma. The chain's CDR3 is CASEEVTEAFF. The DNA for the CDR3 is TGTGCCAGCGAGGAGGTCACTGAAGCTTTCTTT. The full variable domain, rest sourced from reference TRBV7-9 and TRBJ1-1, is DTGVSQNPRHKITKRGQNVTFRCDPISEHNRLYWYRQTLGQGPEFLTYFQNEAQLEKSRLLSDRFSAERPKGSFSTLEIQRTEQGDSAMYLCASEEVTEAFFGQGTRLTVV.